One T cell receptor beta chain is described in this entry. The data were obtained in a study of blood T cell repertoires in COVID-19. Background on the study: The United States, Italy and Spain were the sources of the acute and convalescent COVID-19 samples. Sources were T cells, B-cell-depleted T cells, or PBMCs; the material itself was cDNA or gDNA.

The CDR3 is 15 residues long. Looked up from germline, CDR1 is MNHEY and CDR2 is SVGAGI. The V gene lost 6 bases and the J gene lost 6 bases, with 19 bases spanning the gap. Study processing details: Reference gene primer amplification gave estimated nucleated cell counts. The method was immunoSEQ multiplex PCR; TCRdb's version includes in-frame clones alone and lacks a portion of them. V and J calls and clone size are those listed in that table; D and trimming were worked out from the DNA. The sample lists approximately 230,000 clones, around 84% occurring once. The sequenced sample was peripheral blood. This chain links TRBV6-5 with TRBJ2-3, with no clear D. The TCR comes from a young man with active or convalescent COVID-19. In DNA, the CDR3 is TGTGCCAGCAGCCCAGCCCCGGCAGGCCCCGATACGCAGTATTTT. Translation: CASSPAPAGPDTQYF.